The 14 T cell receptor beta chains below all came from one sample that was sequenced in a study of breast tumors, draining lymph nodes, adjacent tissues. TCRdb called the multiplex PCR reads again in MiXCR, with one record for every CDR3 protein. The sample has approximately 100,000 distinct CDR3 sequences; over 20% are singletons. Samples came from axillary lymph nodes draining the breast cancer. Material for sequencing was axillary lymph node tissue. The receptors come from a female donor with breast cancer. Some clones in this sample may be carry-over from other donors' samples.

This clonotype has a count of ten or more. This rearrangement joins TRBV5-5 to TRBJ2-7; D might be TRBD2 (5 bases). Germline V gene lookup returns CDR1 SGHKS and CDR2 YYEKEE (reference sequence). The ends were cut back, 5 bases at V and 2 bases at J, with 8 bases in the middle. The CDR3 covers 12 residues. The CDR3 DNA reads TGTGCCAGCAGTAGCGCTACCTACGAGCAGTACTTC. Residues: CASSSATYEQYF. Together with reference TRBV5-5 and TRBJ2-7, the CDR3 gives the full variable domain: DAGVTQSPTHLIKTRGQQVTLRCSPISGHKSVSWYQQVLGQGPQFIFQYYEKEERGRGNFPDRFSARQFPNYSSELNVNALLLGDSALYLCASSSATYEQYFGPGTRLTVT.

This clonotype was observed a handful of times. A much larger clone sits a single nucleotide away, making a read error possible. This sequence joins TRBV7-9 and TRBJ2-1, with 13 bases matching TRBD2. The germline V gene has CDR1 SEHNR and CDR2 FQNEAQ (reference sequence). The CDR3 loop spans 13 amino acids. V gave up 4 bases and J gave up 16 bases; unmatched junction bases: 7. CDR3 nucleotides: TGTGCCAGCAGCTCACTAGCGGGAGGGCCAGTCTTCTTC. This codes for CASSSLAGGPVFF.

This clonotype was counted ten times or more. The genes are TRBV10-2 and TRBJ2-2; 7 bases agree with TRBD2. The length of the CDR3 is 14 residues. V dropped 7 bases and J dropped 6; count of bases not matched to a gene: 8. Germline CDR1 WSHSY, CDR2 SAAADI. CDR3 DNA: TGCGCCAGCACGGCGGCGGGAGTTGCCGGGGAGCTGTTTTTT. It translates to CASTAAGVAGELFF.

This clonotype was counted ten times or more. V and J are TRBV6-5 and TRBJ2-7, with TRBD2 as a possible D gene (5 bases). Per germline, CDR1 MNHEY and CDR2 SVGAGI. Trimming took 7 bases from V and 3 from J, leaving 13 bases between them. The CDR3 totals 13 residues. CDR3 nucleotide sequence: TGTGCCAGCACCCGCGGAGGAGGCTACGAGCAGTACTTC. This codes for CASTRGGGYEQYF.

At least ten counts were recorded for this clonotype. This chain joins TRBV12-3 or TRBV12-4 and TRBJ2-1; 10 bases agree with TRBD2. The CDR3 sequence is 14 residues long. Trimming took 2 bases from V and 9 from J; bases not matched to a gene: 4. The DNA for the CDR3 is TGTGCCAGCAGTTTAACTAGCGGGAAGGTTGAGCAGTTCTTC. Translated, it gives CASSLTSGKVEQFF.

Comments on this clonotype: A read error may be the cause here, since a much bigger clone is one base away. V and J are TRBV2 and TRBJ1-5; no clear D gene. V shed 4 bases and J shed 4 bases, with 14 bases lying between them. Germline CDR1 and CDR2: SNHLY and FYNNEI. This CDR3 has 15 amino acids. CDR3 residues: CASSVRRDGNQPQHF. The CDR3 region has the DNA TGTGCCAGCAGTGTCCGACGAGACGGAAATCAGCCCCAGCATTTT.

The chain combines TRBV5-1 with TRBJ1-6; TRBD1 matches at 7 bases. Losses at the gene ends were 5 bases for V and 12 bases for J; bases not matched to a gene: 8. This CDR3 has 13 amino acids. Germline V CDR1 and CDR2: SGHRS, YFSETQ. The CDR3 sequence: CASSETGTEPLHF. Here the CDR3 DNA reads TGCGCCAGCAGTGAAACCGGGACAGAACCCCTCCACTTT.

This clonotype was seen repeatedly, ten times or more. This sequence joins TRBV9 and TRBJ1-6; 8 bases align to TRBD1. In germline, CDR1 is SGDLS, CDR2 YYNGEE. The CDR3 length is 14 residues. V gave up 3 bases and J gave up 9 bases; unmatched junction bases: 5. CDR3 nucleotide sequence: TGTGCCAGCAGCGCCGGACAGGGCAGTTCACCCCTCCACTTT. Encoded protein: CASSAGQGSSPLHF.

A remark on this clonotype: A much larger clonotype is one base distant, so this may be a read error. The gene calls are TRBV2 and TRBJ1-4, with 7 nucleotides matching TRBD1. The ends lost 5 bases at V and 7 bases at J; junction bases unmatched: 10. The CDR3 has 15 amino acids. Germline lookup yields CDR1 SNHLY and CDR2 FYNNEI. CDR3 loop: CASSPPGRGREKLFF. The CDR3 region has the DNA TGTGCCAGCAGTCCTCCAGGGAGGGGGCGTGAAAAACTGTTTTTT.

The table lists this clonotype with many counts. The genes are TRBV9 and TRBJ2-1; a possible D gene is TRBD1 (6 bases). This CDR3 comprises 15 residues. Looked up from germline, CDR1 is SGDLS and CDR2 is YYNGEE. V lost 5 bases and J 3 bases, leaving 15 bases between the germline ends. CDR3 DNA: TGTGCCAGCAGTGTGGGACAAGGGATCTACAATGAGCAGTTCTTC. Its translation: CASSVGQGIYNEQFF.

The V and J genes are TRBV28 and TRBJ2-5; D is unclear. V lost 2 bases to trimming and J lost 0 bases, with 7 bases between them. Germline assignment: CDR1 MDHEN and CDR2 SYDVKM. There are 14 residues in the CDR3. This CDR3 reads CASSLEVYQETQYF. The CDR3 DNA sequence: TGTGCCAGCAGTTTAGAGGTGTACCAAGAGACCCAGTACTTC.

This clonotype has just a few counts. The chain carries TRBV3-1 and TRBJ1-2; possibly TRBD1 for D (5 bases). V was shortened by 4 bases and J by 4 bases, with 16 bases between the two germline ends. The CDR3 totals 15 residues. Per germline, CDR1 LGHDT and CDR2 YNNKEL (reference sequence). The CDR3 DNA follows: TGTGCCAGCAGCCGGAACCAGGGAGTTGGCTATGGCTACACCTTC. Its translation is CASSRNQGVGYGYTF. Drawing the rest from reference TRBV3-1 and TRBJ1-2, the complete variable domain is DTAVSQTPKYLVTQMGNDKSIKCEQNLGHDTMYWYKQDSKKFLKIMFSYNNKELIINETVPNRFSPKSPDKAHLNLHINSLELGDSAVYFCASSRNQGVGYGYTFGSGTRLTVV.

The chain links TRBV6-1 to TRBJ2-1; D may be TRBD2 (5 bases). Trimming removed 7 bases at V and 4 bases at J, with 14 bases between. Germline V CDR1 and CDR2: MNHNS, SASEGT. The CDR3 contains 14 residues. CDR3 DNA: TGTGCCAGCATCAGGACTCATGGATACAATGAGCAGTTCTTC. It yields the protein CASIRTHGYNEQFF.

The V gene is TRBV30, the J gene TRBJ1-4, with a weak D call TRBD1 (5 bases). Germline loops: CDR1 GTSNPN, CDR2 SVGIG (reference sequence). The length of the CDR3 is 14 residues. V shed 2 bases and J shed 7 bases, with 14 bases lying between them. This CDR3 reads CAWSLGVAREKLFF. CDR3 coding DNA: TGTGCCTGGAGTTTGGGGGTGGCACGTGAAAAACTGTTTTTT.